This T cell receptor (beta chain) was identified during a study of blood T cell repertoires in COVID-19. This table comes from immunoSEQ multiplex PCR, and its TCRdb copy is limited to in-frame clones, with some not included. There are about 23,000 clones in the sample; around nine tenths occur only once, and roughly 19% lies in the top ten. The CDR3 sequence is 14 residues long. Germline V gives CDR1 MNHEY, CDR2 SMNVEV (reference sequence). V lost 6 bases, J lost 7 bases, and 13 bases lay in between. The origin of this receptor is a human donor with acute or convalescent COVID-19. The donor label of this sample is uncertain. V usage is TRBV27 and J usage is TRBJ1-6; D might be TRBD1 (6 bases). The sequenced material came from peripheral blood. In nucleotides, the CDR3 is TGTGCCAGCAGCCCGGGACACTTAAATTCACCCCTCCACTTT. Protein: CASSPGHLNSPLHF.